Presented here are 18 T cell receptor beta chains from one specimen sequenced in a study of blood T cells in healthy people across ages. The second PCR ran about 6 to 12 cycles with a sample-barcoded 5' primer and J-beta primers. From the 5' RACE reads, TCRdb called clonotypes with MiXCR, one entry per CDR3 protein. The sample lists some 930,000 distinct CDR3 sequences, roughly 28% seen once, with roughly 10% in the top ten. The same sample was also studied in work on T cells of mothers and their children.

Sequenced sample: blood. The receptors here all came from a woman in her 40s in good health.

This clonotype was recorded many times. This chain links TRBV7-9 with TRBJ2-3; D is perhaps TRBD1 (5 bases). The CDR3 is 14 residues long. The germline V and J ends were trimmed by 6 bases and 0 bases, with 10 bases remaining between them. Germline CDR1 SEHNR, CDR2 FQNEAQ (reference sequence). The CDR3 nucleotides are TGTGCCAGCAGTTTATCAGGGAGCACAGATACGCAGTATTTT. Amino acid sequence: CASSLSGSTDTQYF.

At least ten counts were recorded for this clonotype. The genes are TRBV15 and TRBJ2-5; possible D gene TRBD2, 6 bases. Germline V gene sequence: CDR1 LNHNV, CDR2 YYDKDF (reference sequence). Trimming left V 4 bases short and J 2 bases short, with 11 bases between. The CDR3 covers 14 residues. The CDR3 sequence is CATSNPGLQETQYF. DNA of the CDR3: TGTGCCACCAGCAACCCGGGACTTCAAGAGACCCAGTACTTC.

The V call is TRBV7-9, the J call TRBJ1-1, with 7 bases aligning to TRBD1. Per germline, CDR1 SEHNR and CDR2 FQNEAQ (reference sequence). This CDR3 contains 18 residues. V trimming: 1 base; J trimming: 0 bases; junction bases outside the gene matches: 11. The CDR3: CASSLGLVGGDLNTEAFF. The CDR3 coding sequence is TGTGCCAGCAGCTTAGGCCTAGTAGGGGGCGACCTGAACACTGAAGCTTTCTTT.

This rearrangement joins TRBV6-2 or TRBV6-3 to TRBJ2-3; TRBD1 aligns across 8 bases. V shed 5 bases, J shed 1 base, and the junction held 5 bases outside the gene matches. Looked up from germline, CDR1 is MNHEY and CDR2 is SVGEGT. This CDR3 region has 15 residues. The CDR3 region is CASSLRGPRTDTQYF. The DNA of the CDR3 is TGTGCCAGCAGTCTCAGGGGGCCTCGCACAGATACGCAGTATTTT.

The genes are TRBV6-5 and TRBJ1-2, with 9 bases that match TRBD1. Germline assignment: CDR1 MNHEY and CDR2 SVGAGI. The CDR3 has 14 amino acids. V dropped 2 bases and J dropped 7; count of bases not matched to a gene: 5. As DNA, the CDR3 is TGTGCCAGCAGTTACGAGGGACAGGGATTTGGCTACACCTTC. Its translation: CASSYEGQGFGYTF.

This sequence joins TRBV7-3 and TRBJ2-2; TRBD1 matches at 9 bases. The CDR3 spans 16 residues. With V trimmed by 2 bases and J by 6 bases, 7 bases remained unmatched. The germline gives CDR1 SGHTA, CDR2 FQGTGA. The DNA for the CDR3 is TGTGCCAGCAGCTTAGGGGGACAGGGAATGTCCGGGGAGCTGTTTTTT. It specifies CASSLGGQGMSGELFF.

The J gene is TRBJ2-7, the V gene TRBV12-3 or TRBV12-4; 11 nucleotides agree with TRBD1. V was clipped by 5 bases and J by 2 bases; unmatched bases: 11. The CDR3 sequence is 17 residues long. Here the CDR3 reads CASSHDGTGGVPYEQYF. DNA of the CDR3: TGTGCCAGCAGTCACGACGGGACAGGGGGGGTACCCTACGAGCAGTACTTC.

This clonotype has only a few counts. CDR3 bases: TGCAGTGCTCACCCCACCGGACTAGCGGGGGTTGGCACAGATACGCAGTATTTT. It translates to CSAHPTGLAGVGTDTQYF. V usage is TRBV20-1 and J usage is TRBJ2-3; 13 positions match TRBD2. The V segment lost 5 bases and the J segment 1 base; nucleotides outside the gene matches: 12. Germline assignment: CDR1 DFQATT and CDR2 SNEGSKA (reference sequence). The CDR3 covers 18 residues.

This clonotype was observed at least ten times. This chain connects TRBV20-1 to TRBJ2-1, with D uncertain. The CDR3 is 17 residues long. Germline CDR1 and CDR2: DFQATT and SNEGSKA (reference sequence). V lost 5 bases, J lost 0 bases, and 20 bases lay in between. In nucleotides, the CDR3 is TGCAGTGCTGCAAGTCGCCCCTACGGTAGCTCCTACAATGAGCAGTTCTTC. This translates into CSAASRPYGSSYNEQFF.

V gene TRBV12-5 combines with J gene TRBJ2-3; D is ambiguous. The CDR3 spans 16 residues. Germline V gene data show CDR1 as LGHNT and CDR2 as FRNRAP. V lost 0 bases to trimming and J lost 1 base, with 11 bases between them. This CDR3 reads CASGLVNERGTDTQYF. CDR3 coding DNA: TGTGCTAGTGGTTTGGTAAACGAAAGGGGCACAGATACGCAGTATTTT.

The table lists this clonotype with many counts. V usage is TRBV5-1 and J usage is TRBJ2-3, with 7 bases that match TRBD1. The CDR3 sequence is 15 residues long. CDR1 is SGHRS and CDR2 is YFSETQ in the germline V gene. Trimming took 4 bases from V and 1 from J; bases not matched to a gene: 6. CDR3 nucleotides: TGCGCCAGCAGCAAGGGACAGCAACGCACAGATACGCAGTATTTT. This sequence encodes CASSKGQQRTDTQYF.

CDR3 amino acids: CASSPSGGTNTGELFF. As DNA, the CDR3 is TGTGCCAGCAGCCCTTCCGGGGGCACGAACACCGGGGAGCTGTTTTTT. This chain uses TRBV7-2 with TRBJ2-2; D tentatively reads TRBD1 or TRBD2 (6 bases each). The germline V and J ends were trimmed by 5 bases and 0 bases, with 13 bases remaining between them. CDR1 and CDR2 (germline): SGHTA, FQGNSA. This CDR3 has 16 amino acids.

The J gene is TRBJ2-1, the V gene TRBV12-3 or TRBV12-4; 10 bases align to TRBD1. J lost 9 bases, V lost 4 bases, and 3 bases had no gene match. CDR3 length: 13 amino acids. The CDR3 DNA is TGTGCCAGCAGTTGGGGACAGGGGACTGAGCAGTTCTTC. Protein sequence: CASSWGQGTEQFF.

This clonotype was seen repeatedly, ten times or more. CDR3 coding DNA: TGCAGTGCTCTGGGACTAGCGGGGCAAGAGACCCAGTACTTC. Translating gives CSALGLAGQETQYF. The chain couples TRBV20-1 to TRBJ2-5; 13 positions agree with TRBD2. The germline gives CDR1 DFQATT, CDR2 SNEGSKA (reference sequence). This CDR3 has 14 residues. After removal of 5 bases from V and 2 bases from J, the junction contained 2 bases not matched to a gene.

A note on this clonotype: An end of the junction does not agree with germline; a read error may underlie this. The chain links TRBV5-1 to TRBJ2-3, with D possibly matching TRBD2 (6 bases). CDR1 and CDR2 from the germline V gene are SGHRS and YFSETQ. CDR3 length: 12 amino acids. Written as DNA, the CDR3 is TGCGCCAGCAGCTCGACTAGAGATACGCGGTATTTT. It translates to CASSSTRDTRYF.

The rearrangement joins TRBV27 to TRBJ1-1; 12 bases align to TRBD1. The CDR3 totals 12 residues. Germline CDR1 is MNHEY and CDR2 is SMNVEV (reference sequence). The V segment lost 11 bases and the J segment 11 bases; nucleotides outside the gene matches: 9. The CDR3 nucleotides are TGTGCCCGCGGGGACAGGGGGCATCTGGCTTTCTTT. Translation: CARGDRGHLAFF.

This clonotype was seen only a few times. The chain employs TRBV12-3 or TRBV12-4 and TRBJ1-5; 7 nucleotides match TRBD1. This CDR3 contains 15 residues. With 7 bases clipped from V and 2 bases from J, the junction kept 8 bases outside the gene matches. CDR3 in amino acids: CASTQGVGGNQPQHF. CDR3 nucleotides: TGTGCCAGCACCCAGGGGGTGGGAGGCAATCAGCCCCAGCATTTT.

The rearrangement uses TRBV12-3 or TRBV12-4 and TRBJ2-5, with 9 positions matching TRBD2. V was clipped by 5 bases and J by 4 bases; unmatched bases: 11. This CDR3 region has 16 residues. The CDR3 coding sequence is TGTGCCAGCAGTGGGGACCGTAGCGGGGGCGCAGAGACCCAGTACTTC. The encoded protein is CASSGDRSGGAETQYF.